These 28 T cell receptor beta chains share one sample of origin, sequenced in a study of graft-versus-host responses after intestinal transplantation. Libraries were prepared by immunoSEQ multiplex PCR; TCRdb keeps only in-frame clonotypes and omits some of them. Of 16,000 or so clones in the sample, 65% to 90% were seen once. To release intraepithelial and lamina propria lymphocytes, the graft tissue was processed. The specimen comprised ileum tissue, sampled about 600 days after intestinal transplantation. All receptors derive from a human patient who received an intestinal transplant, so some T cells may come from the graft donor.

This clone was seen just once. The chain couples TRBV2 to TRBJ1-1; D ambiguous. The V end lost 7 bases, the J end lost 4 bases, and 16 bases lay between the germline ends. In germline, CDR1 is SNHLY, CDR2 FYNNEI. The CDR3 sequence is 14 residues long. CDR3 DNA sequence: TGTGCCAGCACGGAGACGGGTAGTAGCACTGAAGCTTTCTTT. Its translation is CASTETGSSTEAFF.

This clone was observed once. V is TRBV19 and J is TRBJ1-5; 9 positions match TRBD1. J was trimmed by 7 bases and V by 4 bases; bases with no gene match: 11. Germline CDR1 is LNHDA and CDR2 is SQIVND (reference sequence). The CDR3 extends over 16 amino acids. As DNA, the CDR3 is TGTGCCAGTAGTACCATCACAGGGGGCGGAGGGCAGCCCCAGCATTTT. Translating it yields CASSTITGGGGQPQHF.

This clone has only one observation. V gene TRBV19 combines with J gene TRBJ1-1; D is ambiguous. The CDR3 consists of 13 residues. Germline loops: CDR1 LNHDA, CDR2 SQIVND (reference sequence). The V gene lost 4 bases and the J gene lost 0 bases, with 6 bases spanning the gap. DNA for the CDR3: TGTGCCAGTAGTAGAGGGTTGAACACTGAAGCTTTCTTT. Its protein product is CASSRGLNTEAFF. The full variable domain, in which reference TRBV19 and TRBJ1-1 provide the parts outside the CDR3, is DGGITQSPKYLFRKEGQNVTLSCEQNLNHDAMYWYRQDPGQGLRLIYYSQIVNDFQKGDIAEGYSVSREKKESFPLTVTSAQKNPTAFYLCASSRGLNTEAFFGQGTRLTVV.

V is TRBV6-6 and J is TRBJ2-3; D unclear. The CDR3 has 15 residues. The ends were cut back, 3 bases at V and 0 bases at J, with 10 bases in the middle. Germline V gene sequence: CDR1 MNHNY, CDR2 SVGAGI (reference sequence). The CDR3 is CASSYGLLSTDTQYF. The CDR3 region has the DNA TGTGCCAGCAGTTATGGTCTACTGAGCACAGATACGCAGTATTTT.

This rearrangement joins TRBV5-1 to TRBJ2-7; 10 bases align to TRBD2. CDR3 length: 15 amino acids. V was clipped by 1 base and J by 4 bases; unmatched bases: 5. CDR1 and CDR2 (germline): SGHRS, YFSETQ. The CDR3 DNA follows: TGCGCCAGCAGCTTGAATAGCGGGGGGTTATACGAGCAGTACTTC. The encoded protein is CASSLNSGGLYEQYF.

This chain uses TRBV9 with TRBJ1-6; tentative D call: TRBD1 (6 bases). Germline lookup yields CDR1 SGDLS and CDR2 YYNGEE. The CDR3 runs to 17 residues. Trimming left V 4 bases short and J 6 bases short, with 20 bases between. The CDR3 nucleotides read TGTGCCAGCAGCCCCACGGGGGGCAGAACAATTAATTCACCCCTCCACTTT. It is translated as CASSPTGGRTINSPLHF.

The chain recombines TRBV5-4 with TRBJ2-7, with D possibly matching TRBD1 (6 bases). The CDR3 totals 14 residues. Germline CDR1 SGHNT, CDR2 YYREEE (reference sequence). The ends were cut back, 3 bases at V and 1 base at J, with 11 bases in the middle. The CDR3 region is CASSSWDKSYEQYF. The DNA for the CDR3 is TGTGCCAGCAGCTCATGGGACAAATCCTACGAGCAGTACTTC.

About this clone itself: Other DNA sequences within the sample encode an identical CDR3. The J gene is TRBJ2-3, the V gene TRBV10-3; tentatively, D is TRBD2 (7 bases). V dropped 4 bases and J dropped 0 bases, with 11 bases sitting between them. There are 15 residues in the CDR3. Germline V gene data show CDR1 as ENHRY and CDR2 as SYGVKD. This chain's CDR3 is CAISVGGASTDTQYF. CDR3 coding DNA: TGTGCCATCAGTGTAGGGGGGGCTAGCACAGATACGCAGTATTTT.

The chain employs TRBV27 and TRBJ1-1; D remains ambiguous. The length of the CDR3 is 15 residues. V was trimmed by 1 base and J by 5 bases, leaving 14 bases between them. CDR1 is MNHEY, CDR2 SMNVEV, per germline (reference sequence). The CDR3 reads CASSLYPGKETEAFF. CDR3 sequence (DNA): TGTGCCAGCAGTTTATACCCAGGAAAAGAGACTGAAGCTTTCTTT.

V gene TRBV5-4 combines with J gene TRBJ2-7; D is undetermined. Germline V CDR1 and CDR2: SGHNT, YYREEE (reference sequence). Trimming pared 2 bases from V and 6 bases from J, leaving 6 bases between. The CDR3 sequence is 11 residues long. The CDR3 sequence is CASSFGIEQYF. Written as DNA, the CDR3 is TGTGCCAGCAGCTTTGGCATCGAGCAGTACTTC.

The CDR3, as DNA: TGTGCCAGCAGTGAAACTGGTCGTTATAATTCACCCCTCCACTTT. Protein sequence: CASSETGRYNSPLHF. This sequence joins TRBV2 and TRBJ1-6; the D is unclear. Trimming took off 2 bases at V and 4 bases at J, with 9 bases between the two ends. CDR1 is SNHLY and CDR2 is FYNNEI in the germline V gene. The CDR3 has 15 amino acids.

The CDR3 region is CASSLSAAVNTEAFF. The CDR3 nucleotides read TGTGCCAGCAGTTTATCAGCGGCGGTGAACACTGAAGCTTTCTTT. This chain uses TRBV27 with TRBJ1-1; D not resolved. The CDR3 spans 15 residues. The V gene lost 0 bases and the J gene lost 0 bases, with 8 bases spanning the gap. Germline lookup yields CDR1 MNHEY and CDR2 SMNVEV (reference sequence).

The J gene is TRBJ2-5, the V gene TRBV7-8, with 10 bases matching TRBD2. Trimming removed 1 base from V and 2 bases from J; junction bases left unmatched: 4. The CDR3 loop spans 16 amino acids. Germline-derived CDR1 and CDR2 are SGHVS and FQNEAQ. The chain's CDR3 is CASSLGAGGWQETQYF. Written as DNA, the CDR3 is TGTGCCAGCAGCTTAGGAGCGGGGGGGTGGCAAGAGACCCAGTACTTC.

The chain carries TRBV5-6 and TRBJ2-3, with 8 positions matching TRBD2. The germline V gene has CDR1 SGHDT and CDR2 YYEEEE. The trim removed 4 bases at V and 12 bases at J, leaving 16 bases unmatched. The length of the CDR3 is 15 residues. Here the CDR3 reads CASSPPSEGREAQYF. The CDR3 region has the DNA TGTGCCAGCAGCCCTCCGTCCGAGGGGCGGGAGGCTCAGTATTTT.

This sequence joins TRBV4-1 and TRBJ1-5; D remains ambiguous. The germline V and J ends were trimmed by 3 bases and 2 bases, with 11 bases remaining between them. Per the germline V gene, CDR1 is MGHRA and CDR2 is YSYEKL. This CDR3 is built from 15 residues. The DNA of the CDR3 is TGCGCCAGCAGCCATCTGATACTCGGCAATCAGCCCCAGCATTTT. Protein product: CASSHLILGNQPQHF.

The chain combines TRBV9 with TRBJ1-6; D uncertain. V gave up 4 bases and J gave up 11 bases, with 19 bases separating them. This CDR3 contains 15 residues. Germline V lookup: CDR1 SGDLS, CDR2 YYNGEE. The CDR3 DNA follows: TGTGCCAGCAGCCGCCCCGACCTCACCAGACCACCCCTCCACTTT. Residues: CASSRPDLTRPPLHF.

This clone was counted only a few times. This chain connects TRBV10-1 to TRBJ1-2; D not resolved. The CDR3 totals 14 residues. Between the trimmed V and J ends, which lost 5 bases and 2 bases, there was a span of 12 bases. CDR1 is WNHNN and CDR2 is SYGVQD in the germline V gene (reference sequence). This CDR3 is CASSPAMGNYGYTF. CDR3 nucleotides: TGCGCCAGCAGTCCGGCCATGGGGAACTATGGCTACACCTTC.

This chain connects TRBV25-1 to TRBJ2-1, with TRBD2 identical over 9 bases. There are 16 residues in the CDR3. Germline lookup yields CDR1 MGHDK and CDR2 SYGVNS. The ends lost 2 bases at V and 1 base at J; junction bases unmatched: 3. In DNA form, the CDR3 reads TGTGCCAGCAGTGAAAGCGGGGGGCCGTCCTACAATGAGCAGTTCTTC. Protein: CASSESGGPSYNEQFF.

V gene TRBV7-9 combines with J gene TRBJ1-2; D is undetermined. Germline CDR1 reads SEHNR; CDR2 reads FQNEAQ (reference sequence). The CDR3 runs to 14 residues. The V gene lost 1 base and the J gene lost 1 base, with 7 bases spanning the gap. Here the CDR3 DNA reads TGTGCCAGCAGCTTAGTCGGGTTTAACTATGGCTACACCTTC. Translating gives CASSLVGFNYGYTF.

J is TRBJ2-3 and V is TRBV7-8, with a weak D call TRBD1 (5 bases). Trimming pared 3 bases from V and 5 bases from J, leaving 12 bases between. Germline V gene lookup returns CDR1 SGHVS and CDR2 FQNEAQ. This CDR3 has 14 residues. The CDR3 loop reads CASSFRQPEDTQYF. DNA of the CDR3: TGTGCCAGCAGCTTTAGACAGCCAGAAGATACGCAGTATTTT.

The DNA for the CDR3 is TGTGCCAGCAGCCCCGGGAGGGAGCCCTACGAGCAGTACTTC. It translates to CASSPGREPYEQYF. The rearrangement joins TRBV7-9 to TRBJ2-7; 8 bases line up with TRBD2. CDR3 size: 14 residues. CDR1 is SEHNR and CDR2 is FQNEAQ in the germline V gene (reference sequence). J was trimmed by 2 bases and V by 5 bases; bases with no gene match: 5.

The gene calls are TRBV2 and TRBJ2-7, with D perhaps TRBD2 (5 bases). The CDR3 has 15 amino acids. V lost 6 bases, J lost 4 bases, and 19 bases lay in between. Germline values: CDR1 SNHLY, CDR2 FYNNEI. CDR3 nucleotide sequence: TGTGCCAGCAGCGTCCTGGACTCCCCTGTGTACGAGCAGTACTTC. It is translated as CASSVLDSPVYEQYF. Using reference TRBV2 and TRBJ2-7 for the parts outside the CDR3, the full variable domain is EPEVTQTPSHQVTQMGQEVILRCVPISNHLYFYWYRQILGQKVEFLVSFYNNEISEKSEIFDDQFSVERPDGSNFTLKIRSTKLEDSAMYFCASSVLDSPVYEQYFGPGTRLTVT.

The chain uses TRBV6-6 and TRBJ1-1; D may be TRBD1 (5 bases). The CDR3 spans 12 residues. The ends were cut back, 7 bases at V and 8 bases at J, with 14 bases in the middle. Germline V gene lookup returns CDR1 MNHNY and CDR2 SVGAGI (reference sequence). The CDR3 reads CASTPTGGEAFF. DNA of the CDR3: TGTGCCAGCACCCCTACCGGGGGAGAAGCTTTCTTT.

V gene TRBV11-3 combines with J gene TRBJ2-3; a possible D gene is TRBD1 (6 bases). V lost 1 base and J 2 bases, leaving 16 bases between the germline ends. The CDR3 is 17 amino acids. Germline CDR1 is SGHNT and CDR2 is YENEEA. The CDR3 region has the DNA TGTGCCAGCAGCTTAGGTCTTGGGGCAGGGGCCACAGATACGCAGTATTTT. Protein sequence: CASSLGLGAGATDTQYF.

This chain joins TRBV5-4 and TRBJ2-2; maybe TRBD2 (5 bases). V was shortened by 2 bases and J by 5 bases, with 13 bases between the two germline ends. The V gene's germline CDR1 is SGHNT and CDR2 YYREEE (reference sequence). The CDR3 length is 15 residues. In DNA form, the CDR3 reads TGTGCCAGCAGCTTCGACTACCAGCGAACCGGGGAGCTGTTTTTT. It translates to CASSFDYQRTGELFF. The full variable domain, completed using reference TRBV5-4 and TRBJ2-2, is ETGVTQSPTHLIKTRGQQVTLRCSSQSGHNTVSWYQQALGQGPQFIFQYYREEENGRGNFPPRFSGLQFPNYSSELNVNALELDDSALYLCASSFDYQRTGELFFGEGSRLTVL.

The V call is TRBV10-2, the J call TRBJ2-5, with 14 bases aligning to TRBD2. The V segment lost 4 bases and the J segment 2 bases; nucleotides outside the gene matches: 9. This CDR3 has 18 residues. The germline CDR1 and CDR2 sequences are WSHSY and SAAADI. The CDR3 sequence is CASSVPTSGGAGQETQYF. The CDR3 region has the DNA TGCGCCAGCAGTGTCCCGACTAGCGGGGGGGCCGGGCAAGAGACCCAGTACTTC.

The rearrangement links TRBV7-9 to TRBJ2-7; unclear D gene. CDR3 length equals 11 residues. The germline CDR1 and CDR2 sequences are SEHNR and FQNEAQ (reference sequence). The ends were cut back, 2 bases at V and 4 bases at J, with 3 bases in the middle. The CDR3 reads CASSLFYEQYF. The CDR3, as DNA: TGTGCCAGCAGCTTATTTTACGAGCAGTACTTC. The full variable domain, completed using reference TRBV7-9 and TRBJ2-7, is DTGVSQNPRHKITKRGQNVTFRCDPISEHNRLYWYRQTLGQGPEFLTYFQNEAQLEKSRLLSDRFSAERPKGSFSTLEIQRTEQGDSAMYLCASSLFYEQYFGPGTRLTVT.

The chain couples TRBV5-6 to TRBJ2-3, with 8 positions matching TRBD1. The CDR3 contains 15 residues. Germline CDR1 reads SGHDT; CDR2 reads YYEEEE. J lost 3 bases, V lost 3 bases, and 6 bases had no gene match. This chain's CDR3 is CASSSGQGTTDTQYF. The CDR3 DNA is TGTGCCAGCAGCTCTGGACAGGGTACGACAGATACGCAGTATTTT.